Following are 2 T cell receptor beta chains from one sample sequenced in a study of shared clonotypes between healthy human individuals. TCRdb's table, derived via immunoSEQ multiplex PCR, lists solely in-frame clones and lacks some. The sample consists of over 2 million clones, around 92% of them appearing once. The sample taken for sequencing was naive CD4+ T cells from PBMCs. Sample subset: CD45RA+ positively selected. The receptors shown here come from a man between 18 and 35 years old in good health. Some clones in this sample may be carry-over from other donors' samples.

Turning to this clone: Other nucleotide sequences in the sample specify the same CDR3. The chain uses TRBV5-1 and TRBJ2-2; the D is unclear. Trimming took off 0 bases at V and 2 bases at J, with 5 bases between the two ends. Germline V CDR1 and CDR2: SGHRS, YFSETQ. This CDR3 has 14 amino acids. Here the CDR3 DNA reads TGCGCCAGCAGCTTGGTCCTCAACACCGGGGAGCTGTTTTTT. This gives the protein CASSLVLNTGELFF.

V gene TRBV7-3 combines with J gene TRBJ2-5, with TRBD1 matching over 9 bases. This CDR3 spans 15 amino acids. From germline, CDR1 is SGHTA and CDR2 FQGTGA. J gave up 6 bases and V 2 bases, and 7 bases lay outside the gene matches. This chain's CDR3 is CASSLGDRDVQTQYF. The CDR3 DNA reads as TGTGCCAGCAGCTTAGGGGACAGGGACGTGCAGACCCAGTACTTC.